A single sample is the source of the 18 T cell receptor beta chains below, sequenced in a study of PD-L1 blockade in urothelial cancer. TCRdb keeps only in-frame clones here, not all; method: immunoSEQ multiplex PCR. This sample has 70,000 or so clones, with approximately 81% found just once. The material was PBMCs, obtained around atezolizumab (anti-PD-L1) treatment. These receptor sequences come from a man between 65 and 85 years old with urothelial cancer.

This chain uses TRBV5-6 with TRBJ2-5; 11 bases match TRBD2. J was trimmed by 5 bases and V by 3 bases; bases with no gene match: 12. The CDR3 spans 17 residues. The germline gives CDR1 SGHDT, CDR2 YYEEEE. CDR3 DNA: TGTGCCAGCAGCTCGGGGCCGACTAGCGGGATTAAGGAGACCCAGTACTTC. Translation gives CASSSGPTSGIKETQYF.

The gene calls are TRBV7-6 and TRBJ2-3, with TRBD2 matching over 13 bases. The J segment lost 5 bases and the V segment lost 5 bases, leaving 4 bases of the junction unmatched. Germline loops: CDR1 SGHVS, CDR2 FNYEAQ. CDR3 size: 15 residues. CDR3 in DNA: TGTGCCAGCAGCCCGGGACTAGCGGGAAGAGATACGCAGTATTTT. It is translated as CASSPGLAGRDTQYF.

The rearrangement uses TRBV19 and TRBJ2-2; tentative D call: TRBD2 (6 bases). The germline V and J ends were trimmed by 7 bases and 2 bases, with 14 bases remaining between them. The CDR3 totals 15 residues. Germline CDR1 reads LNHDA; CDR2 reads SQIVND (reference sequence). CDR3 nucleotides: TGTGCCAGTAAACCGGGACTTGGAAACACCGGGGAGCTGTTTTTT. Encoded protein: CASKPGLGNTGELFF.

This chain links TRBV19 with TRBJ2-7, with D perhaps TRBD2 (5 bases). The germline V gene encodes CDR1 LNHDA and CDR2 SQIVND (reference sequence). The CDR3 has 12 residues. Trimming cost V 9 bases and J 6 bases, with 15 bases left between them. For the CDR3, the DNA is TGTGCCAGCTCCCAACGGGGTTCCGAGCAGTACTTC. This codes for CASSQRGSEQYF.

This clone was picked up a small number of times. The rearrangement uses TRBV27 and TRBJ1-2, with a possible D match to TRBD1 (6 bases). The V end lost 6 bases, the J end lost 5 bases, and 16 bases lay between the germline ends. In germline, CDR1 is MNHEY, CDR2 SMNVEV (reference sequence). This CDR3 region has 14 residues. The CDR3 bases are TGTGCCAGCAGCCCTTATACAGGGCCTTATGGCTACACCTTC. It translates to CASSPYTGPYGYTF.

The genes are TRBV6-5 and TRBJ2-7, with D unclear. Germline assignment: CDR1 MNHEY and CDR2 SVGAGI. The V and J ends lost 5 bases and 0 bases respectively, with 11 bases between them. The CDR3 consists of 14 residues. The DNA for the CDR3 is TGTGCCAGCAGTCCACGGTTAAGCTCCTACGAGCAGTACTTC. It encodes CASSPRLSSYEQYF.

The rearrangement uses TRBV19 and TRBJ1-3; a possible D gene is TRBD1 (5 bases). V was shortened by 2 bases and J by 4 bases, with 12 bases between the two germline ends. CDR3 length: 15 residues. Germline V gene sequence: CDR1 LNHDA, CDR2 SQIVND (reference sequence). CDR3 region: CASSIPRDSGNTIYF. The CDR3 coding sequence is TGTGCCAGTAGTATACCCAGGGATTCCGGAAACACCATATATTTT. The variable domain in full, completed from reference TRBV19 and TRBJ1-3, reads DGGITQSPKYLFRKEGQNVTLSCEQNLNHDAMYWYRQDPGQGLRLIYYSQIVNDFQKGDIAEGYSVSREKKESFPLTVTSAQKNPTAFYLCASSIPRDSGNTIYFGEGSWLTVV.

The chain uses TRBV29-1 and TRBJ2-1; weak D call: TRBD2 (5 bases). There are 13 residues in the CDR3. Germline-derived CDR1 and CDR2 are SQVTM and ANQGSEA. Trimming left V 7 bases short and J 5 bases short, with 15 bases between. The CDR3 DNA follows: TGCAGCGCAGGAGGACCGAACCACAATGAGCAGTTCTTC. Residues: CSAGGPNHNEQFF.

The CDR3 coding sequence is TGTGCCAGCACCGGACTAGCGGGAGCCTACGAGCAGTACTTC. It yields the protein CASTGLAGAYEQYF. The J gene is TRBJ2-7, the V gene TRBV6-5; 13 nucleotides agree with TRBD2. Germline values: CDR1 MNHEY, CDR2 SVGAGI. V was clipped by 7 bases and J by 2 bases; unmatched bases: 2. This CDR3 has 14 amino acids.

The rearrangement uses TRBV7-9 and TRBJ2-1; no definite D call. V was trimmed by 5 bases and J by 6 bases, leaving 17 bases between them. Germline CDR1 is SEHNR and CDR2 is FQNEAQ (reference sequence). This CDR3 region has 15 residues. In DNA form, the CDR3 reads TGTGCCAGCAGCCGTCCTCCCCCGTCGGGCAATGAGCAGTTCTTC. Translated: CASSRPPPSGNEQFF.

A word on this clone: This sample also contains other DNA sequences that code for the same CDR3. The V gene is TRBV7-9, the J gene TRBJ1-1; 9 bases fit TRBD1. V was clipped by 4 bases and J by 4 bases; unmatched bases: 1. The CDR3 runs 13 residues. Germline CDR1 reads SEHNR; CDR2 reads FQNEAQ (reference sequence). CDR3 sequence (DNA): TGTGCCAGCAGCTCGGGACAGGGCACTGAAGCTTTCTTT. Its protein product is CASSSGQGTEAFF.

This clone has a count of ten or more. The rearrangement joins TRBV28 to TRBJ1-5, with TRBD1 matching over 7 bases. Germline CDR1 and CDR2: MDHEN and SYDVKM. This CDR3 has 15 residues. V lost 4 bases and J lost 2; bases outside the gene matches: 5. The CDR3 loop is CASSSRQGGNQPQHF. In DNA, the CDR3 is TGTGCCAGCAGTTCCCGACAGGGTGGCAATCAGCCCCAGCATTTT.

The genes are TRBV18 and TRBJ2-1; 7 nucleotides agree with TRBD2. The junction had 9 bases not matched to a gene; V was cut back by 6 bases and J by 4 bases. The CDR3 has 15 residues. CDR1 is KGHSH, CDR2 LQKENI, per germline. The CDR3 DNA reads TGTGCCAGCTCCCCAAGCGGGACCCCTTACAATGAGCAGTTCTTC. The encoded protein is CASSPSGTPYNEQFF.

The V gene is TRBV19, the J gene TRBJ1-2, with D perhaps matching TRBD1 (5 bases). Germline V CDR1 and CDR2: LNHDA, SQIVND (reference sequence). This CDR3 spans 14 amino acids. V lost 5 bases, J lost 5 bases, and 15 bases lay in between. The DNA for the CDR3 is TGTGCCAGTAGTGGAGGGACGGCTATGTATGGCTACACCTTC. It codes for CASSGGTAMYGYTF.

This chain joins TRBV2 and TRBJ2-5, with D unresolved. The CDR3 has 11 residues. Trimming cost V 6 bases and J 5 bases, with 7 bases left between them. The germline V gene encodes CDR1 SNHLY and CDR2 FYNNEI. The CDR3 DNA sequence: TGTGCCAGCAGCCCGTTTGAGACCCAGTACTTC. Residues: CASSPFETQYF.

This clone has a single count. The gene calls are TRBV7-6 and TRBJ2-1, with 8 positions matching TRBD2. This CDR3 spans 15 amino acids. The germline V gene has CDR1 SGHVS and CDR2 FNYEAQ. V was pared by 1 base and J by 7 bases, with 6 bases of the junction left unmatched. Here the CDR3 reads CASSLDTGTRNEQFF. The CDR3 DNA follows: TGTGCCAGCAGCTTAGATACCGGGACTAGAAATGAGCAGTTCTTC.

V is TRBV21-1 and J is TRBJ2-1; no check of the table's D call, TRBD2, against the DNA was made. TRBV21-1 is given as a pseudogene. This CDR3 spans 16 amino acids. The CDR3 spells CASSKDGRALGDEQFF. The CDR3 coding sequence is TGTGCCAGCAGCAAAGACGGGAGGGCCCTCGGGGATGAGCAGTTCTTC.

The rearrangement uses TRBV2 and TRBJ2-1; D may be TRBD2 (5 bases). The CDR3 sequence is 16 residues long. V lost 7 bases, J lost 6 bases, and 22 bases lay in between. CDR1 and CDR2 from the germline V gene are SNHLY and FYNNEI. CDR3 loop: CASIEHVALGSNEQFF. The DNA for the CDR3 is TGTGCCAGCATCGAACATGTAGCGCTCGGGTCCAATGAGCAGTTCTTC.